This T cell receptor (beta chain) was profiled in a study of blood T cell repertoires in COVID-19. Looked up from germline, CDR1 is SGHVS and CDR2 is FQNEAQ. CDR3 length: 14 amino acids. Deletions cut 6 bases from V and 4 bases from J, with 16 bases between. Method: immunoSEQ multiplex PCR; TCRdb's copy keeps in-frame clones and lacks some. The repertoire includes a few hundred thousand clones, 70% to 90% of them detected once, and about 0.64% sits in the top ten. This chain joins TRBV7-8 and TRBJ2-7, with D possibly TRBD1 on 6 matching bases. The source material was peripheral blood. The receptor was derived from a human donor in a cohort sampled during active COVID-19. The CDR3 loop is CASRPGTFAYEQYF. The DNA of the CDR3 is TGTGCCAGCAGACCCGGGACATTCGCTTACGAGCAGTACTTC.